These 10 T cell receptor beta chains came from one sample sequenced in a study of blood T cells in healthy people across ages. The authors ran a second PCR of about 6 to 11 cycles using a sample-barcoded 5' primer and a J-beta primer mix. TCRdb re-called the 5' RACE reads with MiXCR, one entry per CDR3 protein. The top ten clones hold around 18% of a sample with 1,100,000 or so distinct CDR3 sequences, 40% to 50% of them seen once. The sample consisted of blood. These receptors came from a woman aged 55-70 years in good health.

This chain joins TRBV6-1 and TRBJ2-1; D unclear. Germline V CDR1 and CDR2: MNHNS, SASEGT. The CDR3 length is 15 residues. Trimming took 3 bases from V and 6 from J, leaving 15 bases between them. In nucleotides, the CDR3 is TGTGCCAGCAGTGATCGGCTCGCCACGTTCAATGAGCAGTTCTTC. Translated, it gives CASSDRLATFNEQFF.

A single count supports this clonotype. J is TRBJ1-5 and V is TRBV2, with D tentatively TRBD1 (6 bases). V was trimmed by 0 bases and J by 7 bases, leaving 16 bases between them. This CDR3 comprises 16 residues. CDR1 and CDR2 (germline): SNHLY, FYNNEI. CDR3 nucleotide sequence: TGTGCCAGCAGTGAAGCAGGCGGGGGCGGCTGGCAGCCCCAGCATTTT. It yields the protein CASSEAGGGGWQPQHF.

DNA for the CDR3: TGCAGCGTGTCCCGCGGGAGCACCCAAGAGACCCAGTACTTC. Protein product: CSVSRGSTQETQYF. The V and J genes are TRBV29-1 and TRBJ2-5; 7 bases fit TRBD2. With V trimmed by 6 bases and J by 1 base, 8 bases remained unmatched. The CDR3 contains 14 residues. CDR1 and CDR2 from the germline V gene are SQVTM and ANQGSEA.

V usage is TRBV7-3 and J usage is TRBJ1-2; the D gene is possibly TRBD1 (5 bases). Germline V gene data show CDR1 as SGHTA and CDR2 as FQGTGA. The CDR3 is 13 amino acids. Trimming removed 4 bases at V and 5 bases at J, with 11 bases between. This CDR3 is CASSSGPEYGYTF. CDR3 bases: TGTGCCAGCAGCTCGGGACCGGAGTATGGCTACACCTTC. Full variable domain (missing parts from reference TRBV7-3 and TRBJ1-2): GAGVSQTPSNKVTEKGKYVELRCDPISGHTALYWYRQSLGQGPEFLIYFQGTGAADDSGLPNDRFFAVRPEGSVSTLKIQRTERGDSAVYLCASSSGPEYGYTFGSGTRLTVV.

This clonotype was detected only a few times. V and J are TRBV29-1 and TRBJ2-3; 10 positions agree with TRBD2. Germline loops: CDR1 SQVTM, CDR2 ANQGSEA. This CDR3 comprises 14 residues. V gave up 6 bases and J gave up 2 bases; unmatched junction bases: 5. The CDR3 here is CSVVGLANTDTQYF. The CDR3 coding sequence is TGCAGCGTAGTGGGACTAGCGAACACAGATACGCAGTATTTT.

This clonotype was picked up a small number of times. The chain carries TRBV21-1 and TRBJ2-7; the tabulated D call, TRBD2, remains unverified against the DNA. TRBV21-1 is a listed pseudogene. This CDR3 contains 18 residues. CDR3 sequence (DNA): TGTGCCAGCAGCAAAGCAAGATTCGGGAGGGCCGACTCCTACGAGCAGTACTTC. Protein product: CASSKARFGRADSYEQYF.

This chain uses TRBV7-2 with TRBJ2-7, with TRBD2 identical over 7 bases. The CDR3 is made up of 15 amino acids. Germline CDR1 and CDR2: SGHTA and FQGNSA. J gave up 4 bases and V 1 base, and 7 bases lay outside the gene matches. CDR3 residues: CASSLEGGSGYEQYF. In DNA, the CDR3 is TGTGCCAGCAGCTTAGAGGGCGGGAGTGGGTACGAGCAGTACTTC.

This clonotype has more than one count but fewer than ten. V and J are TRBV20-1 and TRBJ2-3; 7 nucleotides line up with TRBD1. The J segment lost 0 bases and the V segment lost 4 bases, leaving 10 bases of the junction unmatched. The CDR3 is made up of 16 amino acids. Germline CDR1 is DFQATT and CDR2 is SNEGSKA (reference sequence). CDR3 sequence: CSAIDRAQISTDTQYF. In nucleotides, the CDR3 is TGCAGTGCTATCGACAGGGCCCAAATCAGCACAGATACGCAGTATTTT.

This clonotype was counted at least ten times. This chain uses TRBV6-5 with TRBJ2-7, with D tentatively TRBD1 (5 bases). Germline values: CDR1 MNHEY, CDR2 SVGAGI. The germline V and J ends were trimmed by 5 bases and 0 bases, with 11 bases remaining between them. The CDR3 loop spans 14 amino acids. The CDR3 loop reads CASSRSDSSYEQYF. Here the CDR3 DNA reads TGTGCCAGCAGTCGCAGTGACAGCTCCTACGAGCAGTACTTC.

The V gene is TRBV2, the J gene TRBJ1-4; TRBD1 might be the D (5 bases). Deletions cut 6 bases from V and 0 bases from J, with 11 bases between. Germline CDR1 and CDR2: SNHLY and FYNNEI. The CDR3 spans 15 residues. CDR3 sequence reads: CASSGTTATNEKLFF. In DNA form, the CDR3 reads TGTGCCAGCAGCGGGACGACAGCAACTAATGAAAAACTGTTTTTT.